This TCR beta chain was documented in a study of metastatic and nonmetastatic thyroid tumors. As for the study in general: From malignant and benign thyroid patients, repertoires in blood and in tumor or nodule tissue were compared. Regarding the study as a whole: When malignant thyroid tumors were compared with benign nodules, TCR beta diversity was reportedly significantly higher in the malignant tumors. This held in both blood and tumor samples.

The V end was cut by 0 bases, the J end by 5 bases, with 5 bases between. CDR1 is DFQATT, CDR2 SNEGSKA, per germline (reference sequence). This CDR3 region has 12 residues. Many counts were recorded for this clone. The antigen remains unidentified. How the authors handled the data: Built for papillary thyroid cancer, a distant-metastasis classifier drew on CDR3 differences across clinicopathological groups. TCRdb re-analyzed the PCR reads using MiXCR. None of the V and J calls come from the authors' own analysis; TCRdb made them. The table includes about 31,000 clones, 15% to 20% detected once. No patient received treatment before thyroid surgery.

The sequenced material came from blood. The receptor was derived from a female donor with papillary thyroid cancer or a benign thyroid nodule (not recorded which). Some clones in this sample may be carry-over from other donors' samples. The chain carries TRBV20-1 and TRBJ2-1; D not certain. DNA of the CDR3: TGCAGTGCTAGAGAGGCCGACAATGAGCAGTTCTTC. This gives the protein CSAREADNEQFF.